This T cell receptor beta chain originates from a study of cytomegalovirus exposure and HLA in healthy donors. Study results and limitations: Sequencing artifact likely explains a cluster of highly shared sequence variants.

It was with 60 Vbeta and 13 Jbeta primers that the PCR ran. Produced via immunoSEQ multiplex PCR; TCRdb's table is partial and in-frame only. Of about 140,000 clones listed, around 10% were seen once; the top ten hold approximately 2%. This clone was counted only a few times. The antigen remains undetermined. Between the trimmed V and J ends, which lost 0 bases and 6 bases, there was a span of 17 bases. CDR3 length: 17 amino acids. CDR1 is SGHAT, CDR2 FQDESV, per germline (reference sequence). The receptor was derived from a male donor in good health and CMV-seronegative. The material sequenced was PBMCs. V usage is TRBV11-1 and J usage is TRBJ2-2, with D tentatively TRBD2 (5 bases). CDR3 bases: TGTGCCAGCAGCTTAGCGGGAGACTATTCCCACGCCGGGGAGCTGTTTTTT. Its translation is CASSLAGDYSHAGELFF. The complete variable domain, with remaining parts taken from reference TRBV11-1 and TRBJ2-2, reads EAEVAQSPRYKITEKSQAVAFWCDPISGHATLYWYRQILGQGPELLVQFQDESVVDDSQLPKDRFSAERLKGVDSTLKIQPAELGDSAMYLCASSLAGDYSHAGELFFGEGSRLTVL.